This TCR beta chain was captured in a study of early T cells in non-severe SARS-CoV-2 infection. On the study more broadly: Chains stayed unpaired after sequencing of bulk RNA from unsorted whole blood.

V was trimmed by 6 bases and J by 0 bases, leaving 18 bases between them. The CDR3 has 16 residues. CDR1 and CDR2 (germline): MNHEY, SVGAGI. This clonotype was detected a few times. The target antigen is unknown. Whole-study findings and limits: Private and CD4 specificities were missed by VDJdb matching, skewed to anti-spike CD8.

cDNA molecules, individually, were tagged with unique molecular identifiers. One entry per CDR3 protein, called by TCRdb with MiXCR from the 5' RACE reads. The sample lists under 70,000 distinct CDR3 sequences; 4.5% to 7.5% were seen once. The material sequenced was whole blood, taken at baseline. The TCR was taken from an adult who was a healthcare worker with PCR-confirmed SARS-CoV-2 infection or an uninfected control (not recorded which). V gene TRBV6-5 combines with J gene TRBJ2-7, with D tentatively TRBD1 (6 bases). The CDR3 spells CASRGLRGSYSYEQYF. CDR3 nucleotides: TGTGCCAGCAGAGGACTCAGGGGCTCCTACTCCTACGAGCAGTACTTC.